Included here is one T cell receptor beta chain sequence, with context. The data were taken from a study of blood T cell repertoires in COVID-19. About the study: COVID-19 samples collected from the United States, Italy and Spain covered acute and convalescent phases. T cells, B-cell-depleted T cells, or PBMCs supplied cDNA or gDNA.

Authors' analysis steps: Amplified reference gene primers provided the basis for estimating nucleated cell counts. Produced via immunoSEQ multiplex PCR; TCRdb's table is partial and in-frame only. From that table come the V and J calls and clone size; the DNA was used to work out D and trimming. The sample yields approximately 80,000 clones, roughly 85% seen once. Trimming left V 3 bases short and J 6 bases short, with 16 bases between. Germline CDR1 and CDR2: LNHDA and SQIVND (reference sequence). This CDR3 contains 15 residues. The material sequenced was peripheral blood. The gene calls are TRBV19 and TRBJ2-3; a possible D gene is TRBD2 (6 bases). The source is a human donor in a cohort sampled during active COVID-19. The CDR3 here is CASSIGGGTPDTQYF. The CDR3 DNA is TGTGCCAGTAGTATTGGGGGAGGCACGCCGGATACGCAGTATTTT.